A single sample gave rise to the 18 T cell receptor beta chains below, sequenced in a study of T cell repertoires in cytomegalovirus infection. Their antigens remain unidentified. TCRdb called the reads again in MiXCR, with one record for every CDR3 protein. The data show 600,000 to 700,000 distinct CDR3 sequences, around 30% seen once. The material was cultured PBMCs, obtained from culture after CMV antigen stimulation. These receptors were collected from a human donor in good health (CMV status not recorded). Some clones in this sample may be carry-over from other donors' samples.

The sample holds a few counts of this clonotype. The J gene is TRBJ1-2, the V gene TRBV7-9; D is ambiguous. The CDR3 is 15 residues long. In germline, CDR1 is SEHNR, CDR2 FQNEAQ (reference sequence). The V end lost 0 bases, the J end lost 4 bases, and 12 bases lay between the germline ends. The DNA for the CDR3 is TGTGCCAGCAGCTTAGCGAGAGGCCAGTTCTATGGCTACACCTTC. Protein sequence: CASSLARGQFYGYTF.

CDR3 loop: CASSWVAGSSGKQFF. In DNA form, the CDR3 reads TGTGCCAGCAGTTGGGTCGCGGGGAGTAGCGGAAAGCAGTTCTTC. V gene TRBV12-3 or TRBV12-4 combines with J gene TRBJ2-1; TRBD2 is a possible D gene (6 bases). The V end was cut by 4 bases, the J end by 11 bases, with 21 bases between. CDR3 length: 15 residues.

This clonotype was found a few times. This chain joins TRBV27 and TRBJ2-7; 9 nucleotides line up with TRBD2. Germline V gene lookup returns CDR1 MNHEY and CDR2 SMNVEV (reference sequence). CDR3 length: 15 residues. V gave up 3 bases and J gave up 6 bases; unmatched junction bases: 9. The CDR3 sequence is CASSFGGGAGSEQYF. CDR3 sequence (DNA): TGTGCCAGCAGTTTTGGCGGGGGGGCCGGAAGCGAGCAGTACTTC.

This chain connects TRBV4-1 to TRBJ2-7; D not resolved. V shed 3 bases and J shed 5 bases, with 14 bases lying between them. From germline, CDR1 is MGHRA and CDR2 YSYEKL. This CDR3 is 14 amino acids long. The CDR3 bases are TGCGCCAGCAGCCATCCCCCGGACGGCCACGAGCAGTACTTC. Protein sequence: CASSHPPDGHEQYF.

The rearrangement links TRBV6-5 to TRBJ1-1; the match to TRBD1 covers 10 bases. Losses at the gene ends were 5 bases for V and 6 bases for J; bases not matched to a gene: 9. The CDR3 is 15 amino acids. Germline CDR1 and CDR2: MNHEY and SVGAGI. The CDR3 is CASSRSTGGVAEAFF. For the CDR3, the DNA is TGTGCCAGCAGTAGATCGACAGGGGGCGTCGCTGAAGCTTTCTTT.

The chain has TRBV4-1 and TRBJ2-5; 12 bases match TRBD2. V shed 3 bases, J shed 4 bases, and the junction held 6 bases outside the gene matches. CDR1 and CDR2 (germline): MGHRA, YSYEKL. The CDR3 runs to 16 residues. The CDR3 coding sequence is TGCGCCAGCAGCCACCCGCTAGCGGGGGGGGTAGAGACCCAGTACTTC. This gives the protein CASSHPLAGGVETQYF.

The chain is built from TRBV5-1 and TRBJ2-5; 11 nucleotides match TRBD2. This CDR3 contains 16 residues. From germline, CDR1 is SGHRS and CDR2 YFSETQ. V shed 4 bases, J shed 5 bases, and the junction held 10 bases outside the gene matches. The CDR3 reads CASSRGLAGEVETQYF. CDR3 coding DNA: TGCGCCAGCAGCAGAGGACTAGCGGGCGAGGTGGAGACCCAGTACTTC.

This clonotype has a count of ten or more. The chain employs TRBV7-9 and TRBJ1-3; D is unresolved. Trimming cost V 1 base and J 0 bases, with 10 bases left between them. CDR1 SEHNR and CDR2 FQNEAQ come from the germline V gene (reference sequence). The CDR3 sequence is 16 residues long. Here the CDR3 DNA reads TGTGCCAGCAGCTTAGGTAGGCCGAGCTCTGGAAACACCATATATTTT. It translates to CASSLGRPSSGNTIYF.

This clonotype was seen more than once but under ten times. J is TRBJ2-3 and V is TRBV24-1; D is perhaps TRBD2 (6 bases). Germline V gene data show CDR1 as KGHDR and CDR2 as SFDVKD. Trimming stripped 6 bases from V and 2 bases from J, with 17 bases between. There are 16 residues in the CDR3. CDR3 region: CATSPRTPDYTDTQYF. CDR3 in DNA: TGTGCCACCAGTCCCCGGACTCCGGACTACACAGATACGCAGTATTTT.

This rearrangement joins TRBV19 to TRBJ1-1; no reliable D call. Germline CDR1 and CDR2: LNHDA and SQIVND (reference sequence). This CDR3 has 13 amino acids. The V gene lost 1 base and the J gene lost 4 bases, with 7 bases spanning the gap. For the CDR3, the DNA is TGTGCCAGTAGTATAGGGAGATCCACTGAAGCTTTCTTT. Protein product: CASSIGRSTEAFF.

This clonotype was seen only a few times. This chain joins TRBV11-2 and TRBJ2-3, with 9 nucleotides matching TRBD2. CDR1 is SGHAT, CDR2 FQNNGV, per germline. This CDR3 region has 18 residues. V shed 4 bases, J shed 6 bases, and the junction held 17 bases outside the gene matches. CDR3 sequence reads: CASSSPTGLAARGDTQYF. The CDR3 DNA is TGTGCCAGCAGCTCGCCCACGGGACTAGCAGCCAGGGGTGATACGCAGTATTTT.

Only a few counts were recorded for this clonotype. V and J are TRBV12-3 or TRBV12-4 and TRBJ2-1; 9 bases align to TRBD2. CDR3 length: 14 residues. The J segment lost 5 bases and the V segment lost 4 bases, leaving 3 bases of the junction unmatched. The CDR3 region has the DNA TGTGCCAGCAGTTCTAGCGGGACCAACAATGAGCAGTTCTTC. Its translation: CASSSSGTNNEQFF.

This sequence joins TRBV4-2 and TRBJ2-7, with TRBD2 matching 16 bases. Losses at the gene ends were 1 base for V and 6 bases for J; bases not matched to a gene: 9. Germline V gene sequence: CDR1 LGHNA, CDR2 YNFKEQ. This CDR3 has 18 residues. The CDR3 DNA is TGTGCCAGCAGCCAAGGTCCGGGACTAGCGGGAGGGCCATCCGAGCAGTACTTC. As protein: CASSQGPGLAGGPSEQYF.

The table lists this clonotype with a few counts. The V call is TRBV2, the J call TRBJ2-3, with D maybe TRBD2 (5 bases). Trimming pared 2 bases from V and 4 bases from J, leaving 7 bases between. The V gene's germline CDR1 is SNHLY and CDR2 FYNNEI. CDR3 length: 13 amino acids. This CDR3 is CASSEYGADTQYF. For the CDR3, the DNA is TGTGCCAGCAGTGAATACGGGGCAGATACGCAGTATTTT.

This chain links TRBV6-1 with TRBJ2-7; 10 bases align to TRBD1. With 7 bases clipped from V and 4 bases from J, the junction kept 7 bases outside the gene matches. CDR3 length: 14 amino acids. Germline loops: CDR1 MNHNS, CDR2 SASEGT. CDR3 protein: CASTRRQGAYEQYF. CDR3 DNA: TGTGCCAGCACTAGGAGACAGGGGGCTTACGAGCAGTACTTC.

At least ten counts were recorded for this clonotype. The chain has TRBV7-2 and TRBJ1-2, with TRBD1 as a possible D gene (5 bases). The germline gives CDR1 SGHTA, CDR2 FQGNSA. This CDR3 comprises 13 residues. Trimming pared 1 base from V and 4 bases from J, leaving 7 bases between. The CDR3 DNA is TGTGCCAGCAGCTTAGAGCAGGGCTATGGCTACACCTTC. Its protein is CASSLEQGYGYTF.

The V and J genes are TRBV6-6 and TRBJ2-5; weak D call: TRBD2 (8 bases). V was trimmed by 8 bases and J by 5 bases, leaving 18 bases between them. The CDR3 has 14 residues. Germline CDR1 is MNHNY and CDR2 is SVGAGI (reference sequence). The CDR3 spells CASSGGTVLETQYF. CDR3 DNA sequence: TGTGCCAGCTCGGGAGGGACAGTCTTGGAGACCCAGTACTTC.

The V and J genes are TRBV7-3 and TRBJ2-3; 12 bases match TRBD2. The V segment lost 5 bases and the J segment 0 bases; nucleotides outside the gene matches: 9. This CDR3 has 18 amino acids. Per germline, CDR1 SGHTA and CDR2 FQGTGA. The CDR3 spells CASSRTSGRSLSTDTQYF. In DNA, the CDR3 is TGTGCCAGCAGCCGCACTAGCGGGAGGAGTCTTAGCACAGATACGCAGTATTTT.